Each of the 4 T cell receptor beta chains below was sequenced from the same sample in a study of vaccination and CD4 T cells after COVID-19. These TCRs' antigens remain unknown. Oncomine TCR Beta short-read sequencing was applied to DNA from cultured CD4+ T cells. TCRdb reprocessed the PCR reads via MiXCR and lists one record per CDR3 protein. This repertoire shows 9,500 or so distinct CDR3 sequences, around 67% found once; its top ten account for around a third. Treatment described: roughly 11-day PBMC culture with coronavirus spike peptide pools or control peptides (ViraFEST assay). Sequences were obtained from CD4+ T cells from blood, cultured in vitro. The receptors stem from a human donor who had recovered from COVID-19.

This clonotype has more than one count but fewer than ten. The chain's CDR3 is CASSLDDRDTEAFF. The DNA of the CDR3 is TGTGCCAGCAGCCTTGATGACCGAGACACTGAAGCTTTCTTT. The chain joins TRBV5-8 to TRBJ1-1; unclear D gene. The CDR3 has 14 amino acids. Germline CDR1 reads SGHTS; CDR2 reads YDEGEE. V lost 4 bases and J 3 bases, leaving 13 bases between the germline ends.

This chain links TRBV20-1 with TRBJ1-5; D is unresolved. Per germline, CDR1 DFQATT and CDR2 SNEGSKA (reference sequence). Deletions cut 3 bases from V and 0 bases from J, with 3 bases between. The CDR3 is 12 residues long. In DNA, the CDR3 is TGCAGTGCTAGGGGTAGCAATCAGCCCCAGCATTTT. Its translation is CSARGSNQPQHF.

The genes are TRBV20-1 and TRBJ1-2; TRBD1 aligns across 7 bases. V was clipped by 5 bases and J by 5 bases; unmatched bases: 5. The germline V gene has CDR1 DFQATT and CDR2 SNEGSKA (reference sequence). The CDR3 is made up of 12 amino acids. CDR3 region: CSAPRTGYGYTF. The CDR3 DNA reads TGCAGTGCTCCCCGGACAGGATATGGCTACACCTTC.

This clonotype has a handful of counts. The rearrangement links TRBV7-2 to TRBJ2-2; D gene ambiguous. CDR1 SGHTA and CDR2 FQGNSA come from the germline V gene. This CDR3 contains 12 residues. The V and J ends lost 5 bases and 8 bases respectively, with 9 bases between them. The CDR3 coding sequence is TGTGCCAGCAGCCCATTGGTTGGGGAGCTGTTTTTT. This sequence encodes CASSPLVGELFF.